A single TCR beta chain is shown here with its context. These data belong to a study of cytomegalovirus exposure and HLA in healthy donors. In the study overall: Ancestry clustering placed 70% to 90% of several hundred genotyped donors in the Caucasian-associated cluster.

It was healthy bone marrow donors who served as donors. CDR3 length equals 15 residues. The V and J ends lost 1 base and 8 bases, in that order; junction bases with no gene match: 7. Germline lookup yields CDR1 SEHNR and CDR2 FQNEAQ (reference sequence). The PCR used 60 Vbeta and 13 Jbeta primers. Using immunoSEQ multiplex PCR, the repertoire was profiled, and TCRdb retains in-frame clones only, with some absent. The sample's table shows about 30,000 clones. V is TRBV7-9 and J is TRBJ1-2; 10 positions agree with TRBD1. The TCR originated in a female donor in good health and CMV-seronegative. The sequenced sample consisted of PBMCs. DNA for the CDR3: TGTGCCAGCAGCTTAGGGACAGGGGGATTCTTAGGCTACACCTTC. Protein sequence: CASSLGTGGFLGYTF.